This is a list of T cell receptor beta chains from one sample in a study of blood T cell repertoires in COVID-19. TCRdb's copy holds only in-frame clones and misses some; the assay was immunoSEQ multiplex PCR. Of 300,000 to 450,000 clones listed, about 89% were seen once; the top ten hold about 2.5%. Sequencing was done on a sample of peripheral blood. Receptors were obtained from an older woman with COVID-19, enrolled during active disease. Both conserved end residues are part of each CDR3. The order of the fields is V gene, J gene, D gene, clone size, CDR3 DNA, CDR3 protein. The D gene is left open where the match is weak. Expanded clones get a size class; other rows say once, few or many, or leave the size out.

TRBV5-8,TRBJ2-2,TRBD1,-,TGTGCCAGCAGGAGACAGGGGAACACCGGGGAGCTGTTTTTT,CASRRQGNTGELFF
TRBV10-3,TRBJ1-1,-,-,TGTGCCATCATGGCAGGAACCGCGAACACTGAAGCTTTCTTT,CAIMAGTANTEAFF
TRBV7-9,TRBJ1-4,TRBD1,-,TGTGCCAGCAGCTTAGCGGGTCAGGGGGCAGGTGAAAAACTGTTTTTT,CASSLAGQGAGEKLFF
TRBV28,TRBJ1-6,-,-,TGTGCCAGCAGTTTAACGGGGTCAGCGTCGTATAATTCACCCCTCCACTTT,CASSLTGSASYNSPLHF
TRBV3-1/TRBV3-2,TRBJ2-7,-,-,TGTGCCAGCAGCCCGGAGATCCCCGAGCAGTACTTC,CASSPEIPEQYF
TRBV11-1,TRBJ1-1,TRBD1,-,TGTGCCAGCAGCGTCGGACAGGGGGCCACTGAAGCTTTCTTT,CASSVGQGATEAFF
TRBV5-1,TRBJ2-7,-,-,TGCGCCAGCAGCTTGGCCACGGGAACCTACGAGCAGTACTTC,CASSLATGTYEQYF
TRBV13,TRBJ2-1,TRBD2,-,TGTGCCAGCAGAAGACTAGCGTTCAATGAGCAGTTCTTC,CASRRLAFNEQFF
TRBV4-1,TRBJ2-7,-,-,TGCGCCAGCAGCCAAGAGACTATAGGGCGGGGGCTCAACGAGCAGTACTTC,CASSQETIGRGLNEQYF
TRBV5-1,TRBJ1-1,-,-,TGCGCCAGCAGCCCCGGGACATTCGCGACGAACACTGAAGCTTTCTTT,CASSPGTFATNTEAFF
TRBV14,TRBJ1-5,-,-,TGTGCCAGCAGCCTCCGGACAGTAGAACTTCAGCCCCAGCATTTT,CASSLRTVELQPQHF
TRBV29-1,TRBJ1-2,-,-,TGCAGCGTTGAAGCAATCCGACAGGTTCTTAACTATGGCTACACCTTC,CSVEAIRQVLNYGYTF
TRBV5-1,TRBJ1-3,-,-,TGCGCCAGCAGCCAACAGGGTTCTGGAAACACCATATATTTT,CASSQQGSGNTIYF
TRBV29-1,TRBJ1-5,TRBD1,-,TGCAGCGTATCCCCGGGACAGGGAAATCAGCCCCAGCATTTT,CSVSPGQGNQPQHF
TRBV6-6,TRBJ2-7,-,-,TGTGCCAGCAGTTTTCGTAGGGGTTTGTCCTACGAGCAGTACTTC,CASSFRRGLSYEQYF
TRBV5-1,TRBJ2-1,TRBD2,few,TGCGCCAGCAGCTTGGAACTAGCGGATTACAATGAGCAGTTCTTC,CASSLELADYNEQFF
TRBV27,TRBJ2-2,-,-,TGTGCCAGCATTCTTAGCGGGAACACCGGGGAGCTGTTTTTT,CASILSGNTGELFF
TRBV6-5,TRBJ2-7,TRBD1,-,TGTGCCAGCAGTTACACCGGGACAGGACTCTACGAGCAGTACTTC,CASSYTGTGLYEQYF
TRBV11-3,TRBJ2-3,-,-,TGTGCCAGCAGCTCGTCTGGCACAGATACGCAGTATTTT,CASSSSGTDTQYF
TRBV28,TRBJ2-7,-,-,TGTGCCAGCAGTTTTATGTCAGGGACATACGAGCAGTACTTC,CASSFMSGTYEQYF
TRBV5-1,TRBJ1-2,-,few,TGCGCCAGCAGCGAGCCGGGGGAGGGCTATGGCTACACCTTC,CASSEPGEGYGYTF
TRBV28,TRBJ1-2,-,-,TGTGCCAGCAGTTTAAGGACAGTAAGAAACTATGGCTACACCTTC,CASSLRTVRNYGYTF
TRBV5-1,TRBJ1-6,TRBD1,once,TGCGCCAGCAGCGGACAGGGAGTGGACCTCCACTTT,CASSGQGVDLHF
TRBV6-5,TRBJ1-2,TRBD1,once,TGTGCCAGCAGTACCGGGACAGCCAGATCTTATGGCTACACCTTC,CASSTGTARSYGYTF
TRBV25-1,TRBJ2-4,-,-,TGTGCCAGCAGTGCCCCAGGGGCCAAAAACATTCAGTACTTC,CASSAPGAKNIQYF
TRBV6-6,TRBJ1-1,-,-,TGTGCCAGCGTCCGGGGTTCGAACACTGAAGCTTTCTTT,CASVRGSNTEAFF
TRBV27,TRBJ1-2,-,once,TGTGCCAGCAGTCGAGCTCCGGGCCCGGGAGGCTACACCTTC,CASSRAPGPGGYTF
TRBV5-4,TRBJ1-2,-,-,TGTGCCAGCAGCTTGGGCCTGCAGACTACTTATGGCTACACCTTC,CASSLGLQTTYGYTF
TRBV2,TRBJ1-2,TRBD1,-,TGTGCCAGCAGTGCCGGGACAGGGGCCAGTGGCTACACCTTC,CASSAGTGASGYTF